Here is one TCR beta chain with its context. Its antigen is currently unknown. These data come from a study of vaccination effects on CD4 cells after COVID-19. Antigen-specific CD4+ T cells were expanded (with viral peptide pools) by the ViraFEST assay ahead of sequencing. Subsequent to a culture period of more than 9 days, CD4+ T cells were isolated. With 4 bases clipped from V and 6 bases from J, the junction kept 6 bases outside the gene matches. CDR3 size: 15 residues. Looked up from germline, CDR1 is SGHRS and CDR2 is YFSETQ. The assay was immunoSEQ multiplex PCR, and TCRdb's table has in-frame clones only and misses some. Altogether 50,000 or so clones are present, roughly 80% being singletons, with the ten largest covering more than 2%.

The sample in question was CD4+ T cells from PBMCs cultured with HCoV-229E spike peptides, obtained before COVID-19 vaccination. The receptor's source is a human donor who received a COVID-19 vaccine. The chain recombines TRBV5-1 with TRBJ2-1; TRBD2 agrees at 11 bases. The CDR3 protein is CASSKTGTSGNEQFF. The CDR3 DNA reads TGCGCCAGCAGCAAGACCGGGACTAGCGGCAATGAGCAGTTCTTC. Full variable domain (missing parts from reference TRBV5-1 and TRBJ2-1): KAGVTQTPRYLIKTRGQQVTLSCSPISGHRSVSWYQQTPGQGLQFLFEYFSETQRNKGNFPGRFSGRQFSNSRSEMNVSTLELGDSALYLCASSKTGTSGNEQFFGPGTRLTVL.